One TCR beta chain is described in this entry. The antigen is undetermined. The V gene end was trimmed by 0 bases and the J gene end by 3 bases; junction bases not matched to a gene: 5. The CDR3 loop spans 16 amino acids. Looked up from germline, CDR1 is SGHAT and CDR2 is FQNNGV. The data were taken from a study of PD-L1 blockade in urothelial cancer. Across the study: T cell content in blood samples showed a median of about 140,000.

Study results and limitations: Better progression-free and overall survival followed lower pretreatment blood clonality.

Method: immunoSEQ multiplex PCR; TCRdb's copy keeps in-frame clones and lacks some. The sample has roughly 87,000 clones, roughly nine tenths seen once. The J gene is TRBJ2-1, the V gene TRBV11-2; TRBD2 matches at 7 bases. This material consisted of PBMCs, taken around atezolizumab (anti-PD-L1) treatment. This sequence originates from a woman in her seventies with urothelial cancer. CDR3: CASSLDGASGYNEQFF. The DNA of the CDR3 is TGTGCCAGCAGCTTAGACGGGGCTAGCGGCTACAATGAGCAGTTCTTC.